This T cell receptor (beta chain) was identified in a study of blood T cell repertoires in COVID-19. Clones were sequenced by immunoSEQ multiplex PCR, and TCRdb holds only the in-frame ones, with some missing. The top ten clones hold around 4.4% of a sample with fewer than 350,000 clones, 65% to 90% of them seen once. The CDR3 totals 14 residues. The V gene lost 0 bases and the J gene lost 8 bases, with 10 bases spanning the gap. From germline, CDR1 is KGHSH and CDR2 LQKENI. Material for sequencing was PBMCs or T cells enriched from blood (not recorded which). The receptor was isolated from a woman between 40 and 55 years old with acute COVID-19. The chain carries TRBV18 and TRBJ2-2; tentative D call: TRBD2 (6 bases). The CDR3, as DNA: TGTGCCAGCTCACCACCGGGGGGTCAAGGGGAGCTGTTTTTT. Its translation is CASSPPGGQGELFF.